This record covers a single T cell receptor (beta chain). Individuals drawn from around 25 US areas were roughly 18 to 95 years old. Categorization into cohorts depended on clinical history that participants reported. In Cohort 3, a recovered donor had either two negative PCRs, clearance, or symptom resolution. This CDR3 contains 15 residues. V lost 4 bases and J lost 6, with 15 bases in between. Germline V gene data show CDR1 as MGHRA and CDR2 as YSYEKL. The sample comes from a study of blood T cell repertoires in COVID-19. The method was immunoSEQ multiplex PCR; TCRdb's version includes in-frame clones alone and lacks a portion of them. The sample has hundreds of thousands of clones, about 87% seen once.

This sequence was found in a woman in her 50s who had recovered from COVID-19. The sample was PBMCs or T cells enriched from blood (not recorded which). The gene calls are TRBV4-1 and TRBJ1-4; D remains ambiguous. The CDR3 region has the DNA TGCGCCAGCAGCCGCGAGGGAGATTGGGATGAAAAACTGTTTTTT. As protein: CASSREGDWDEKLFF.